The 27 T cell receptor beta chains listed next were all sequenced from one sample in a study of a mutant IDH1 vaccine in newly diagnosed glioma listed by TCRdb under 2021. The label giving this sample's time point can be read as: week 47, end of study. Every vaccine dose consisted of 300 ug of a 20-mer mutant IDH1 peptide in Montanide, administered subcutaneously together with topical imiquimod. Library preparation used the immunoSEQ multiplex PCR assay. Entries here come from immuneACCESS through TCRdb and include only in-frame sequences with V and J called. Some clones fail to appear in such tables; in the studies checked, an unresolved V gene covers under half of the shortfall, and the cause of the remainder is unknown. This sample gives over 45,000 clones in total; around 75% of them show up just once. 5.3% of the sample is in the top ten clones. These receptors lack a known antigen. The sequencing used PBMCs, collected from a glioma patient whose treatment included an IDH1 peptide vaccine. The receptors stem from a man aged 50 to 59 with glioma.

This chain joins TRBV27 and TRBJ1-6; TRBD1 matches 7 bases. V was clipped by 7 bases and J by 19 bases; unmatched bases: 16. Germline V gives CDR1 MNHEY, CDR2 SMNVEV (reference sequence). The CDR3 has 13 residues. The CDR3 protein is CASTIDRASPLHF. CDR3 coding DNA: TGTGCCAGCACCATTGACAGGGCTTCCCCCTTACACTTT.

As DNA, the CDR3 is TGTGCCAGCAGCGGACAGGGGAATCAGCCCCAGCATTTT. Amino acids: CASSGQGNQPQHF. The rearrangement joins TRBV14 to TRBJ1-5; 9 bases align to TRBD1. Germline CDR1 reads SGHDN; CDR2 reads FVKESK. Unmatched junction bases numbered 0, after V lost 5 bases and J lost 4 bases. CDR3 length equals 13 residues.

The chain employs TRBV27 and TRBJ2-1; no definite D call. Looked up from germline, CDR1 is MNHEY and CDR2 is SMNVEV (reference sequence). The CDR3 consists of 17 residues. Deletions cut 0 bases from V and 5 bases from J, with 17 bases between. The CDR3, as DNA: TGTGCCAGCAGTTTATCGTATGGGCCCCTTCGCGACAATGAGCAGTTCTTC. This encodes CASSLSYGPLRDNEQFF.

The chain recombines TRBV11-1 with TRBJ2-7, with TRBD2 identical over 9 bases. Trimming removed 0 bases from V and 7 bases from J; junction bases left unmatched: 16. Germline loops: CDR1 SGHAT, CDR2 FQDESV (reference sequence). There are 18 residues in the CDR3. CDR3 protein: CASSLAPPGLASRGEQYF. CDR3 nucleotides: TGTGCCAGCAGCTTAGCTCCACCGGGACTAGCATCGAGGGGGGAGCAGTACTTC.

The CDR3 loop reads CASSLDRLNYGYTF. CDR3 DNA: TGCGCCAGCAGCTTGGACAGGCTTAACTATGGCTACACCTTC. This chain joins TRBV5-1 and TRBJ1-2; weak D call: TRBD1 (5 bases). With 0 bases removed from V and 1 base from J, the gap between germline ends came to 7 bases. Germline V gene sequence: CDR1 SGHRS, CDR2 YFSETQ. There are 14 residues in the CDR3.

The genes are TRBV30 and TRBJ2-2, with a weak D call TRBD1 (5 bases). The CDR3 runs 14 residues. V was trimmed by 4 bases and J by 0 bases, leaving 9 bases between them. Germline V CDR1 and CDR2: GTSNPN, SVGIG (reference sequence). This CDR3 is CAWNRGPNTGELFF. The CDR3 region has the DNA TGTGCCTGGAATAGGGGCCCGAACACCGGGGAGCTGTTTTTT.

V usage is TRBV5-4 and J usage is TRBJ2-3; tentatively, D is TRBD1 or TRBD2 (5 bases each). The V gene's germline CDR1 is SGHNT and CDR2 YYREEE (reference sequence). Trimming took 4 bases from V and 1 from J, leaving 16 bases between them. The CDR3 has 16 residues. CDR3 nucleotide sequence: TGTGCCAGCAGCCTCTGGGGGATGTTAGGCACAGATACGCAGTATTTT. Translated, it gives CASSLWGMLGTDTQYF. The whole variable domain, remainder taken from reference TRBV5-4 and TRBJ2-3, is ETGVTQSPTHLIKTRGQQVTLRCSSQSGHNTVSWYQQALGQGPQFIFQYYREEENGRGNFPPRFSGLQFPNYSSELNVNALELDDSALYLCASSLWGMLGTDTQYFGPGTRLTVL.

The chain joins TRBV19 to TRBJ2-3, with 8 bases aligning to TRBD2. This CDR3 contains 16 residues. Germline V gives CDR1 LNHDA, CDR2 SQIVND (reference sequence). V lost 6 bases and J lost 2; bases outside the gene matches: 10. The DNA of the CDR3 is TGTGCCAGTAGGGGGGTGGCTAGCGGGTCCACAGATACGCAGTATTTT. It specifies CASRGVASGSTDTQYF. Full variable domain (rest looked up from reference TRBV19 and TRBJ2-3): DGGITQSPKYLFRKEGQNVTLSCEQNLNHDAMYWYRQDPGQGLRLIYYSQIVNDFQKGDIAEGYSVSREKKESFPLTVTSAQKNPTAFYLCASRGVASGSTDTQYFGPGTRLTVL.

CDR3 in DNA: TGCGCCAGCAGCTTGAAGGACAGCTCCTACGAGCAGTACTTC. Its translation is CASSLKDSSYEQYF. The rearrangement joins TRBV5-1 to TRBJ2-7, with a possible D match to TRBD1 (6 bases). The CDR3 has 14 amino acids. The germline V gene encodes CDR1 SGHRS and CDR2 YFSETQ. V dropped 1 base and J dropped 0 bases, with 8 bases sitting between them.

V gene TRBV9 combines with J gene TRBJ2-2, with 9 positions matching TRBD1. Unmatched junction bases numbered 4, after V lost 3 bases and J lost 4 bases. This CDR3 is 15 amino acids long. Germline V CDR1 and CDR2: SGDLS, YYNGEE. The CDR3 sequence: CASSAGQGATGELFF. CDR3 DNA: TGTGCCAGCAGCGCGGGACAGGGAGCCACCGGGGAGCTGTTTTTT.

The chain combines TRBV10-3 with TRBJ1-3; 7 bases are shared with TRBD1. The J segment lost 4 bases and the V segment lost 11 bases, leaving 8 bases of the junction unmatched. CDR1 is ENHRY and CDR2 is SYGVKD in the germline V gene. This CDR3 spans 13 amino acids. CDR3 protein: CAAYPGQGNTIYF. As DNA, the CDR3 is TGTGCCGCTTACCCGGGACAGGGAAACACCATATATTTT.

The chain joins TRBV7-2 to TRBJ2-3; possible D gene TRBD2, 5 bases. The CDR3 has 14 residues. Germline assignment: CDR1 SGHTA and CDR2 FQGNSA. V lost 5 bases and J 1 base, leaving 10 bases between the germline ends. CDR3 sequence (DNA): TGTGCCAGCAGCCCCACGGAGGGCACAGATACGCAGTATTTT. Its translation: CASSPTEGTDTQYF.

V and J are TRBV4-1 and TRBJ2-2; D gene uncertain. The CDR3 extends over 11 amino acids. The V gene's germline CDR1 is MGHRA and CDR2 YSYEKL. Trimming cost V 0 bases and J 8 bases, with 1 base left between them. The CDR3 DNA reads TGCGCCAGCAGCCAAGAGGGGGAGCTGTTTTTT. This encodes CASSQEGELFF.

This clone came up a few times. The rearrangement joins TRBV27 to TRBJ2-7, with D tentatively TRBD1 or TRBD2 (6 bases each). The germline V gene has CDR1 MNHEY and CDR2 SMNVEV (reference sequence). CDR3 length: 13 amino acids. Trimming took off 5 bases at V and 1 base at J, with 9 bases between the two ends. The CDR3 spells CASSAGHSYEQYF. For the CDR3, the DNA is TGTGCCAGCAGTGCGGGACATTCCTACGAGCAGTACTTC.

The chain recombines TRBV27 with TRBJ2-5; D is uncertain. Per the germline V gene, CDR1 is MNHEY and CDR2 is SMNVEV (reference sequence). CDR3 length: 15 amino acids. The V end was cut by 0 bases, the J end by 2 bases, with 10 bases between. CDR3 sequence: CASSLSGNDQETQYF. For the CDR3, the DNA is TGTGCCAGCAGTTTATCAGGGAATGATCAAGAGACCCAGTACTTC.

This chain joins TRBV19 and TRBJ1-1; D unclear. There are 13 residues in the CDR3. V dropped 3 bases and J dropped 5 bases, with 10 bases sitting between them. In germline, CDR1 is LNHDA, CDR2 SQIVND (reference sequence). The CDR3 loop reads CASSMVLGTEAFF. For the CDR3, the DNA is TGTGCCAGTAGTATGGTCTTAGGGACTGAAGCTTTCTTT.

This clone occurred once. The chain employs TRBV30 and TRBJ2-5; 7 bases map to TRBD1. The ends lost 3 bases at V and 5 bases at J; junction bases unmatched: 12. Looked up from germline, CDR1 is GTSNPN and CDR2 is SVGIG (reference sequence). The CDR3 covers 15 residues. Here the CDR3 DNA reads TGTGCCTGGAGCACACGCCTGACAGGGCCGGAGACCCAGTACTTC. This encodes CAWSTRLTGPETQYF.

This sequence joins TRBV5-6 and TRBJ2-5, with D possibly TRBD2 on 6 matching bases. Deletions cut 4 bases from V and 2 bases from J, with 18 bases between. The CDR3 contains 16 residues. Germline values: CDR1 SGHDT, CDR2 YYEEEE. Here the CDR3 reads CASSPREGAGQETQYF. DNA of the CDR3: TGTGCCAGCAGCCCCCGAGAAGGCGCGGGGCAAGAGACCCAGTACTTC.

By share of the sample, this clone is medium-sized (0.01 to 0.1%). V gene TRBV4-3 combines with J gene TRBJ1-5, with D hard to call. The V end was cut by 0 bases, the J end by 7 bases, with 13 bases between. The CDR3 spans 15 residues. Germline CDR1 is LGHNA and CDR2 is YSLEER. CDR3 protein: CASSQDPASGQPQHF. The DNA of the CDR3 is TGCGCCAGCAGCCAAGATCCCGCATCGGGGCAGCCCCAGCATTTT.

In this sample, this clone turned up once. The chain couples TRBV30 to TRBJ1-5; the D is unclear. This CDR3 has 13 amino acids. Germline V gives CDR1 GTSNPN, CDR2 SVGIG (reference sequence). Trimming shortened V by 1 base and J by 7 bases, and 11 bases separated the two germline ends. The CDR3 region has the DNA TGTGCCTGGAGTGGGATGGGTAGGCAGCCCCAGCATTTT. As protein: CAWSGMGRQPQHF.

This chain links TRBV4-3 with TRBJ2-6; tentative D call: TRBD2 (5 bases). The V end lost 3 bases, the J end lost 10 bases, and 28 bases lay between the germline ends. CDR1 is LGHNA and CDR2 is YSLEER in the germline V gene. This CDR3 is 19 amino acids long. CDR3: CASSQDHPTPGFSGNVLTF. CDR3 nucleotides: TGCGCCAGCAGCCAGGATCACCCTACACCGGGATTCTCCGGGAACGTCCTGACTTTC.

V is TRBV7-2 and J is TRBJ2-1; 9 bases agree with TRBD1. Looked up from germline, CDR1 is SGHTA and CDR2 is FQGNSA. V was clipped by 6 bases and J by 3 bases; unmatched bases: 12. CDR3 length: 17 residues. CDR3 DNA: TGTGCCAGCAGATTGCTCCGGGACAGGGTGCGCTACAATGAGCAGTTCTTC. Amino acid sequence: CASRLLRDRVRYNEQFF.

CDR3 sequence (DNA): TGTGCCAGCAGCGTAGTAAAGGGGACAGGGGGCCGAAACACTGAAGCTTTCTTT. It is translated as CASSVVKGTGGRNTEAFF. V gene TRBV9 combines with J gene TRBJ1-1; 12 positions match TRBD1. CDR3 length: 18 amino acids. V lost 0 bases, J lost 2 bases, and 8 bases stayed unmatched. CDR1 is SGDLS and CDR2 is YYNGEE in the germline V gene.

This clone was seen a few times. The chain uses TRBV4-3 and TRBJ1-1, with unresolved D. The CDR3 contains 14 residues. Deletions cut 4 bases from V and 1 base from J, with 10 bases between. CDR1 and CDR2 (germline): LGHNA, YSLEER. The CDR3 DNA follows: TGCGCCAGCAGCCGTCGGGTAGAGAACACTGAAGCTTTCTTT. Translating it yields CASSRRVENTEAFF.

This chain connects TRBV28 to TRBJ2-1; no firm D call. V lost 3 bases to trimming and J lost 6 bases, with 6 bases between them. This CDR3 region has 12 residues. Germline lookup yields CDR1 MDHEN and CDR2 SYDVKM. The CDR3 sequence is CASSLASNEQFF. The CDR3 bases are TGTGCCAGCAGTTTGGCAAGCAATGAGCAGTTCTTC.

The rearrangement uses TRBV27 and TRBJ1-1; D perhaps matches TRBD1 (6 bases). Germline loops: CDR1 MNHEY, CDR2 SMNVEV (reference sequence). V gave up 0 bases and J gave up 3 bases, with 8 bases separating them. The CDR3 spans 14 residues. The CDR3, as DNA: TGTGCCAGCAGTTTATCCTACAGGGACACTGAAGCTTTCTTT. The encoded protein is CASSLSYRDTEAFF.

This clone has a handful of counts. This chain connects TRBV18 to TRBJ2-7; D call uncertain. Germline CDR1 reads KGHSH; CDR2 reads LQKENI. Trimming removed 3 bases at V and 7 bases at J, with 16 bases between. The length of the CDR3 is 14 residues. CDR3: CASSPNPSGLEQYF. The CDR3 nucleotides are TGTGCCAGCTCACCCAACCCGTCGGGCCTGGAGCAGTACTTC.